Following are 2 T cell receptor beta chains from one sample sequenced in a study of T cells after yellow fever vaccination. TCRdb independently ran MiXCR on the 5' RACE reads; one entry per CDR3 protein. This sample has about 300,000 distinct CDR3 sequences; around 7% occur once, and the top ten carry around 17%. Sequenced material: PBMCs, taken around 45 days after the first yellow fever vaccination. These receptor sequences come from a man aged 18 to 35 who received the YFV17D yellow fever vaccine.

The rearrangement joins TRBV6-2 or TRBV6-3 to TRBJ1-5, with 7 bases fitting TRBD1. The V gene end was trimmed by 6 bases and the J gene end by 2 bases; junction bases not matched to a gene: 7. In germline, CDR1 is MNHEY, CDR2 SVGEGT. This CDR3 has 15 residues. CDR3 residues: CASSEQGPRNQPQHF. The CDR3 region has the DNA TGTGCCAGCAGCGAACAGGGGCCCCGCAATCAGCCCCAGCATTTT.

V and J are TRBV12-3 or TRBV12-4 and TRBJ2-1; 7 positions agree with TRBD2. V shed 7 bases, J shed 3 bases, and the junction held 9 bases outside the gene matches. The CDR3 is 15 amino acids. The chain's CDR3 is CASTTPIAGYNEQFF. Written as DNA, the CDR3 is TGTGCCAGCACCACCCCTATAGCGGGCTACAATGAGCAGTTCTTC.